A single sample is the source of the 13 T cell receptor beta chains below, sequenced in a study of T cell repertoires in cytomegalovirus infection. TCRdb reprocessed the reads with MiXCR, giving one entry per CDR3 protein. The sample records more than 200,000 distinct CDR3 sequences, approximately 10% being singletons. The sequenced sample was PBMCs. These receptors all come from a human donor in good health (CMV status not recorded). Some clones in this sample may be carry-over from other donors' samples.

V and J are TRBV7-6 and TRBJ2-3; a weak D match, TRBD2 (6 bases). The CDR3 covers 15 residues. Germline V gene sequence: CDR1 SGHVS, CDR2 FNYEAQ. The V and J ends lost 7 bases and 3 bases respectively, with 17 bases between them. The CDR3 protein is CASNKEGKVTDTQYF. The CDR3 DNA sequence: TGTGCCAGCAACAAGGAGGGCAAGGTGACAGATACGCAGTATTTT.

About this clonotype: A much more abundant neighbour one base away suggests this may be a read error. The rearrangement links TRBV19 to TRBJ2-1, with a weak D call TRBD2 (6 bases). The V end was cut by 5 bases, the J end by 8 bases, with 22 bases between. CDR3 length: 16 amino acids. Germline assignment: CDR1 LNHDA and CDR2 SQIVND (reference sequence). The CDR3 reads CASSRGLTAAGHEQFF. For the CDR3, the DNA is TGTGCCAGTAGTCGTGGACTAACGGCAGCAGGCCATGAGCAGTTCTTC.

This clonotype was seen at least ten times. The chain uses TRBV7-8 and TRBJ2-3; D is uncertain. The length of the CDR3 is 13 residues. Germline V lookup: CDR1 SGHVS, CDR2 FQNEAQ. The V and J ends lost 11 bases and 3 bases respectively, with 15 bases between them. The CDR3 protein is CASRPGGTDTQYF. As DNA, the CDR3 is TGTGCCTCCAGGCCCGGTGGGACAGATACGCAGTATTTT.

This clonotype showed up many times. The chain combines TRBV7-8 with TRBJ1-1; D ambiguous. The germline V and J ends were trimmed by 0 bases and 0 bases, with 8 bases remaining between them. Germline V gene sequence: CDR1 SGHVS, CDR2 FQNEAQ. CDR3 length: 15 residues. The CDR3 loop reads CASSLARTLNTEAFF. CDR3 bases: TGTGCCAGCAGCTTAGCTCGAACTTTGAACACTGAAGCTTTCTTT.

This clonotype was counted many times. The chain employs TRBV2 and TRBJ2-7, with 10 bases identical to TRBD1. The CDR3 loop spans 16 amino acids. CDR1 is SNHLY and CDR2 is FYNNEI in the germline V gene. V lost 3 bases to trimming and J lost 6 bases; unmatched junction nucleotides: 11. The CDR3 DNA reads TGTGCCAGCAGTGAGGAAGCAGTGACAGGGGGCGCCGAGCAGTACTTC. Its protein product is CASSEEAVTGGAEQYF. Based on the CDR3 plus reference TRBV2 and TRBJ2-7, the full variable domain is EPEVTQTPSHQVTQMGQEVILRCVPISNHLYFYWYRQILGQKVEFLVSFYNNEISEKSEIFDDQFSVERPDGSNFTLKIRSTKLEDSAMYFCASSEEAVTGGAEQYFGPGTRLTVT.

The chain links TRBV28 to TRBJ1-5; D is perhaps TRBD1 (5 bases). V lost 5 bases, J lost 0 bases, and 11 bases lay in between. Looked up from germline, CDR1 is MDHEN and CDR2 is SYDVKM. The CDR3 spans 15 residues. The CDR3 DNA follows: TGTGCCAGCAGTCCGGGGGGAAATAGCAATCAGCCCCAGCATTTT. Its translation: CASSPGGNSNQPQHF.

This clonotype was observed many times. The chain recombines TRBV7-8 with TRBJ2-3; D is possibly TRBD2 (5 bases). CDR1 is SGHVS, CDR2 FQNEAQ, per germline. The CDR3 extends over 15 amino acids. The V gene lost 5 bases and the J gene lost 0 bases, with 12 bases spanning the gap. The CDR3: CASSQTSTSTDTQYF. The DNA of the CDR3 is TGTGCCAGCAGCCAAACTAGTACTAGCACAGATACGCAGTATTTT.

This chain links TRBV7-9 with TRBJ1-5, with 9 bases identical to TRBD1. Germline values: CDR1 SEHNR, CDR2 FQNEAQ (reference sequence). CDR3 length equals 15 residues. V dropped 4 bases and J dropped 7; count of bases not matched to a gene: 8. The CDR3 spells CASSSTRQGEQPQHF. In DNA form, the CDR3 reads TGTGCCAGCAGCTCCACTCGACAGGGGGAGCAGCCCCAGCATTTT. The full variable domain, rest sourced from reference TRBV7-9 and TRBJ1-5, is DTGVSQNPRHKITKRGQNVTFRCDPISEHNRLYWYRQTLGQGPEFLTYFQNEAQLEKSRLLSDRFSAERPKGSFSTLEIQRTEQGDSAMYLCASSSTRQGEQPQHFGDGTRLSIL.

This clonotype has ten or more counts. This chain connects TRBV7-2 to TRBJ2-7; 9 bases fit TRBD1. CDR3 length: 16 amino acids. Germline CDR1 and CDR2: SGHTA and FQGNSA. The V and J ends lost 3 bases and 5 bases, in that order; junction bases with no gene match: 11. In DNA form, the CDR3 reads TGTGCCAGCAGCTTGGCAACCGGGACAGGGTATAACGAGCAGTACTTC. It is translated as CASSLATGTGYNEQYF. The whole variable domain, filled in from reference TRBV7-2 and TRBJ2-7, reads GAGVSQSPSNKVTEKGKDVELRCDPISGHTALYWYRQSLGQGLEFLIYFQGNSAPDKSGLPSDRFSAERTGGSVSTLTIQRTQQEDSAVYLCASSLATGTGYNEQYFGPGTRLTVT.

The CDR3 bases are TGTGCCAGCAGGACAGGGGGCACCTACAATGAGCAGTTCTTC. This codes for CASRTGGTYNEQFF. This rearrangement joins TRBV12-3 or TRBV12-4 to TRBJ2-1; 10 nucleotides match TRBD1. There are 14 residues in the CDR3. Losses at the gene ends were 6 bases for V and 2 bases for J; bases not matched to a gene: 1.

This sequence joins TRBV27 and TRBJ2-3; unclear D gene. This CDR3 contains 12 residues. The germline gives CDR1 MNHEY, CDR2 SMNVEV (reference sequence). V lost 5 bases and J lost 5, with 8 bases in between. CDR3 sequence reads: CASSRPKDTQYF. CDR3 in DNA: TGTGCCAGCAGTCGGCCGAAAGATACGCAGTATTTT.

This clonotype has just a few counts. The chain joins TRBV5-4 to TRBJ2-7; the match to TRBD2 covers 8 bases. The germline V gene has CDR1 SGHNT and CDR2 YYREEE (reference sequence). J was trimmed by 5 bases and V by 5 bases; bases with no gene match: 9. There are 14 residues in the CDR3. CDR3 DNA sequence: TGTGCCAGCAGTCTTGGGGGACTAGACAACGAGCAGTACTTC. It translates to CASSLGGLDNEQYF.

This clonotype was observed at least ten times. V gene TRBV6-2 or TRBV6-3 combines with J gene TRBJ1-5, with D perhaps TRBD1 (6 bases). The CDR3 extends over 12 amino acids. The V gene lost 5 bases and the J gene lost 9 bases, with 11 bases spanning the gap. Germline V gene lookup returns CDR1 MNHEY and CDR2 SVGEGT. CDR3 bases: TGTGCCAGCAGTCGGGACAAACGGCCCCAGCATTTT. As protein: CASSRDKRPQHF.